This TCR beta chain comes out of a study of CD8+ T cells in alopecia areata. Findings and caveats of the study: Sharing of TCR sequences between patients (possibly for HLA-related reasons) was less clear than in mice. Lesional scalp, especially alopecia totalis/universalis, showed higher clonality than normal scalp.

The authors extracted RNA and reverse transcribed it into cDNA as the sequencing template. Using immunoSEQ multiplex PCR, the repertoire was profiled, and TCRdb retains in-frame clones only, with some absent. The table shows approximately 98,000 clones, with around 59% occurring only once. Sorted populations comprised CD4+ and CD8+ T cells obtained from PBMCs. Germline values: CDR1 SGHDN, CDR2 FVKESK. The CDR3 loop spans 15 amino acids. Deletions cut 0 bases from V and 2 bases from J, with 10 bases between. The table lists this clone with a count of one. The target antigen is unknown. The sample taken for sequencing was CD8+ T cells sorted from blood. This receptor was identified in a human donor in good health. The chain carries TRBV14 and TRBJ2-5; maybe TRBD1 (6 bases). This chain's CDR3 is CASSQEGDRQETQYF. The CDR3 DNA reads as TGTGCCAGCAGCCAAGAAGGAGACAGGCAAGAGACCCAGTACTTC.